This is a list of T cell receptor beta chains from one sample in a study of blood T cells in healthy people across ages. TCRdb reprocessed the 5' RACE reads via MiXCR and lists one record per CDR3 protein. The sample comprises roughly 1.4 million distinct CDR3 sequences, approximately 59% of which are singletons, and 6.5% to 8.5% rests with the top ten. Sequencing input: blood. The source of these receptors is a man between 18 and 29 years old in good health. Both conserved end residues are part of each CDR3. D genes are given only for firm matches. Clone size appears in some rows only: once, few, many, or a class for an expanded clone.

D	V	size	J	DNA	CDR3
TRBD2	TRBV4-2	-	TRBJ2-7	TGTGCCAGCAGCCAAGACAAGAGCGCCGGGGGGTTACTCTACGAGCAGTACTTC	CASSQDKSAGGLLYEQYF
-	TRBV28	-	TRBJ2-5	TGTGCCAGCAGTGTAAAGCCCCAAGAGACCCAGTACTTC	CASSVKPQETQYF
-	TRBV4-1	-	TRBJ2-2	TGCGCCAGCAGCCAATCGGCGAACACCGGGGAGCTGTTTTTT	CASSQSANTGELFF
-	TRBV4-1	few	TRBJ2-1	TGCGCCAGCAGCCAAGTCCCGAACTACAATGAGCAGTTCTTC	CASSQVPNYNEQFF
-	TRBV11-2	-	TRBJ2-6	TGTGCCAGCAGCTTAGTCAGTATGGGGGTATGGGGCCCAAATTCTGGGGCCAACGTCCTGACTTTC	CASSLVSMGVWGPNSGANVLTF
TRBD1	TRBV7-9	few	TRBJ2-2	TGTGCCAGCAGCTTAATAGGACAGGAGATCACCGGGGAGCTGTTTTTT	CASSLIGQEITGELFF
-	TRBV4-3	-	TRBJ2-7	TGCGCCAGCAGCCAAACCACACTGGGCAGACACACCTACGAGCAGTACTTC	CASSQTTLGRHTYEQYF
-	TRBV20-1	once	TRBJ2-5	TGCAGTGCTGAATGGCAGGGCGGAAGGGGGGAGACCCAGTACTTC	CSAEWQGGRGETQYF
TRBD1	TRBV29-1	few	TRBJ2-5	TGCAGCGTTGAAGGGCAACAGGGGGGTTGGGAGACCCAGTACTTC	CSVEGQQGGWETQYF
TRBD2	TRBV2	-	TRBJ2-3	TGTGCCAGCGATGGGACTAACACAGATACGCAGTATTTT	CASDGTNTDTQYF
TRBD2	TRBV20-1	-	TRBJ2-5	TGCAGTGCTAGAGGAGGGACTAGCGTTCAAGAGACCCAGTACTTC	CSARGGTSVQETQYF
-	TRBV20-1	few	TRBJ2-1	TGCAGTGCTAGAGGGAGTAGCCCGGGCTACAATGAGCAGTTCTTC	CSARGSSPGYNEQFF
-	TRBV5-1	-	TRBJ2-5	TGCGCCAGCAGCTTGCGCAACGGACAAGAGACCCAGTACTTC	CASSLRNGQETQYF
-	TRBV9	-	TRBJ2-5	TGTGCCAGCAGAGACTACCAAGAGACCCGGTACTTC	CASRDYQETRYF
-	TRBV27	-	TRBJ1-2	TGTGCCGGCTCCTGGGGGGTAGTTAACTATGGCTACACCTTC	CAGSWGVVNYGYTF
-	TRBV4-1	-	TRBJ2-7	TGCGCCAGCAGCCGGACCGGGCAGCTTGGCGACGAGCAGTACTTC	CASSRTGQLGDEQYF
TRBD1	TRBV23-1	-	TRBJ2-2	TGCGCCAGCAGTCACGGGACAGGGGTTGCCGGGGAGCTGTTTTTT	CASSHGTGVAGELFF
-	TRBV6-1	-	TRBJ2-6	TGTGCCAGCAGTGAAGGAGGGTATGGGGCCAACGTCCTGACTTTC	CASSEGGYGANVLTF
-	TRBV9	-	TRBJ2-2	TGTGCCAGCAGCGTCCCGGAGGCGAACACCGGGGAGCTGTTTTTT	CASSVPEANTGELFF
-	TRBV13	few	TRBJ2-7	TGTGCCAGCAGCTTAGTTCGGTCCGAGCAGTACTTC	CASSLVRSEQYF
TRBD1	TRBV10-3	-	TRBJ2-7	TGTGCCATCAAGACAGGGGCAGGCTCCGACGAGCAGTACTTC	CAIKTGAGSDEQYF
-	TRBV21-1	-	TRBJ2-7	TGTGCCAGCAGCAAAGACCTTAACAACAGAGCCTACGAGCAGTACTTC	CASSKDLNNRAYEQYF
-	TRBV20-1	few	TRBJ1-5	TGCAGTGCCAACCAGGGGACTGATCAGCCCCAGCATTTT	CSANQGTDQPQHF
TRBD2	TRBV29-1	-	TRBJ2-1	TGCAGCGTGGGAGCGGGATTGAGGAATGAGCAGTTCTTC	CSVGAGLRNEQFF
TRBD2	TRBV5-1	few	TRBJ2-1	TGCGCCAGCAGCGCCGGACTAGCGGTTGATGAGCAGTTCTTC	CASSAGLAVDEQFF
-	TRBV10-3	-	TRBJ2-3	TGTGCCATCAGTGAGACTAGGACTCAAAGAGCAGATACGCAGTATTTT	CAISETRTQRADTQYF
-	TRBV4-2	-	TRBJ1-2	TGTGCCAGCAGCCAAGAGGGGGATCGAGGGGCGTACTATGGCTACACCTTC	CASSQEGDRGAYYGYTF
-	TRBV6-6	-	TRBJ2-2	TGTGCCAGCAGTTCGGACAGTAGTTTCGGGGAGCTGTTTTTT	CASSSDSSFGELFF
-	TRBV6-2/TRBV6-3	-	TRBJ2-7	TGTGCCAGCAGTTGGATAAGACAGAGCTCCTACGAGCAGTACTTC	CASSWIRQSSYEQYF
-	TRBV29-1	-	TRBJ1-2	TGCAGCGTTCGCCCCAGGGCGGCTAACTATGGCTACACCTTC	CSVRPRAANYGYTF
TRBD2	TRBV7-2	-	TRBJ2-3	TGTGCCAGCATTCCGAGCCGACTAGCGGATATTCCCTTCCACACAGATACGCAGTATTTT	CASIPSRLADIPFHTDTQYF
TRBD2	TRBV6-2/TRBV6-3	-	TRBJ2-1	TGTGCCAGCAGCCGTAGGGGACTAGCGGGAGTTCATGAGCAGTTCTTC	CASSRRGLAGVHEQFF
-	TRBV6-2/TRBV6-3	-	TRBJ2-5	TGTGCCAGCAGTTACTCTCGGGCAGGGGCCCAGTACTTC	CASSYSRAGAQYF
-	TRBV20-1	-	TRBJ2-7	TGCAGTGCTCAACAACTAGAGATCCTCCCGTACGAGCAGTACTTC	CSAQQLEILPYEQYF
-	TRBV11-2	few	TRBJ2-1	TGTGCCAGCAGCTCCCAGTACAATGAGCAGTTCTTC	CASSSQYNEQFF
TRBD2	TRBV12-3/TRBV12-4	few	TRBJ2-1	TGTGCCAGCAGTAAAACTAGCGGGGGTTACAATGAGCAGTTCTTC	CASSKTSGGYNEQFF